The T cell receptor beta chain under discussion was sequenced for a study of shared clonotypes between healthy human individuals. In regard to this clone: Its antigen remains unknown.

The study enrolled healthy HIV-negative adults without recent acute infections or vaccinations as donors. Notes on the study in general: The sharing of 4.5% to 5.5% of naive CD4 clonotypes was seen across a handful of donors.

Germline V CDR1 and CDR2: SGHTA, FQGTGA. This CDR3 region has 17 residues. J lost 3 bases, V lost 3 bases, and 12 bases had no gene match. The assay ran at deep level. Across several immunoSEQ plates, the genomic DNA of each subset was split evenly. Clones were sequenced by immunoSEQ multiplex PCR, and TCRdb holds only the in-frame ones, with some missing. The table shows 1 million to 1.2 million clones, with about 80% occurring only once. This chain links TRBV7-3 with TRBJ2-3; 7 bases are a match to TRBD2. The receptor was isolated from a man younger than 35 in good health. Some clones in this sample may be carry-over from other donors' samples. Sequencing was carried out using memory CD4+ T cells from PBMCs. Described subset: CD45RA-negative fraction. The CDR3: CASSFGGAGPGTDTQYF. The CDR3 nucleotides are TGTGCCAGCAGCTTCGGCGGAGCGGGACCTGGTACAGATACGCAGTATTTT.